The sequence of this T cell receptor beta chain was determined in a study of blood T cell repertoires in COVID-19. Assay used: immunoSEQ multiplex PCR; TCRdb lists only in-frame clones, some missing. The data show more than 300,000 clones, with around 87% seen just once and 10% held by the top ten. The sample holds a few counts of this clone. This receptor was identified in a woman in her 30s with COVID-19, enrolled during active disease. What was sequenced was peripheral blood.

CDR3 nucleotides: TGTGCCAGCAGCCCAGGCGGGGATGAAGCTTTCTTT. Protein product: CASSPGGDEAFF. The rearrangement links TRBV9 to TRBJ1-1; D gene unclear. Trimming cost V 4 bases and J 7 bases, with 11 bases left between them. CDR3 length equals 12 residues. The germline V gene encodes CDR1 SGDLS and CDR2 YYNGEE.